A selection of T cell receptor beta chains follows, all from one sample in a study of T cell changes during pregnancy in multiple sclerosis. TCRdb's copy holds only in-frame clones and misses some; the assay was immunoSEQ multiplex PCR. The sample consists of approximately 110,000 clones, approximately 89% of them appearing once. Source: peripheral blood, taken after pregnancy. The receptor set was obtained from a female donor with multiple sclerosis, enrolled in a pregnancy study. CDR3s include the opening cysteine and the closing phenylalanine or tryptophan. A D gene is named only where the DNA matches it firmly. Expanded clones get a size class; other rows say once, few or many, or leave the size out.

J: TRBJ2-3
size: -
V: TRBV2
D: TRBD2
CDR3: CASSATSGSTDTQYF
DNA: TGTGCCAGCAGCGCGACTAGCGGGAGCACAGATACGCAGTATTTT

J: TRBJ2-1
size: -
V: TRBV12-5
D: TRBD2
CDR3: CASGPSGGGIQQFF
DNA: TGTGCTAGTGGTCCCTCCGGGGGGGGGATTCAGCAGTTCTTC

J: TRBJ1-1
size: -
V: TRBV6-1
D: -
CDR3: CAGQKNTEAFF
DNA: TGTGCCGGGCAGAAGAACACTGAAGCTTTCTTT

J: TRBJ1-2
size: -
V: TRBV2
D: TRBD1
CDR3: CASWTGQDGYTF
DNA: TGTGCCAGCTGGACAGGCCAAGATGGCTACACCTTC

J: TRBJ1-1
size: -
V: TRBV11-2
D: -
CDR3: CASSHTGEAFF
DNA: TGTGCCAGCAGCCATACGGGAGAAGCTTTCTTT

J: TRBJ2-7
size: -
V: TRBV5-5
D: TRBD1
CDR3: CASSFDIQTGGEQYF
DNA: TGTGCCAGCAGCTTCGACATACAAACAGGGGGAGAGCAGTACTTC

J: TRBJ2-1
size: -
V: TRBV7-3
D: TRBD2
CDR3: CASSLREAGSSYNEQFF
DNA: TGTGCCAGCAGCTTACGGGAAGCGGGAAGCTCCTACAATGAGCAGTTCTTC

J: TRBJ2-5
size: -
V: TRBV5-1
D: TRBD2
CDR3: CASSPGLAGTAVQETQYF
DNA: TGCGCCAGCAGCCCCGGACTAGCGGGGACCGCCGTACAAGAGACCCAGTACTTC

J: TRBJ2-7
size: -
V: TRBV27
D: TRBD2
CDR3: CASSFGGSHSYEQYF
DNA: TGTGCCAGCAGTTTCGGGGGGAGTCACTCCTACGAGCAGTACTTC

J: TRBJ1-2
size: -
V: TRBV9
D: -
CDR3: CASSVREGYGYTF
DNA: TGTGCCAGCAGCGTACGGGAGGGCTATGGCTACACCTTC

J: TRBJ1-2
size: -
V: TRBV5-1
D: TRBD1
CDR3: CASSPGTGSLWGYTF
DNA: TGCGCCAGCAGCCCTGGGACAGGCTCCTTGTGGGGCTACACCTTC

J: TRBJ2-2
size: -
V: TRBV10-3
D: -
CDR3: CAISEPGPPNTGELFF
DNA: TGTGCCATCAGTGAGCCAGGGCCCCCGAACACCGGGGAGCTGTTTTTT

J: TRBJ1-2
size: -
V: TRBV7-9
D: TRBD1
CDR3: CASSPRDRSNYGYTF
DNA: TGTGCCAGCAGCCCTCGGGACAGGAGTAACTATGGCTACACCTTC

J: TRBJ1-2
size: once
V: TRBV6-1
D: TRBD1
CDR3: CASSDRDRGGYTF
DNA: TGTGCCAGCAGTGACCGGGACAGGGGAGGCTACACCTTC

J: TRBJ2-5
size: -
V: TRBV7-2
D: -
CDR3: CASSLGGGRGETQYF
DNA: TGTGCCAGCAGCTTAGGGGGGGGCAGGGGAGAGACCCAGTACTTC

J: TRBJ2-5
size: -
V: TRBV10-3
D: TRBD1
CDR3: CAISDGRDSSRETQYF
DNA: TGTGCCATCAGTGATGGCCGGGACAGCTCACGGGAGACCCAGTACTTC

J: TRBJ2-7
size: once
V: TRBV5-1
D: TRBD2
CDR3: CASSLSGGEQYF
DNA: TGCGCCAGCAGCTTGTCGGGGGGCGAGCAGTACTTC

J: TRBJ1-5
size: -
V: TRBV19
D: TRBD1
CDR3: CASRQGNQPQHF
DNA: TGTGCCAGTAGACAGGGGAATCAGCCCCAGCATTTT

J: TRBJ2-3
size: -
V: TRBV11-2
D: -
CDR3: CASNTLALDTQYF
DNA: TGTGCCAGCAACACTCTAGCGTTAGATACGCAGTATTTT

J: TRBJ2-1
size: -
V: TRBV7-2
D: -
CDR3: CASSLALARSSYNEQFF
DNA: TGTGCCAGCAGCTTAGCGCTGGCGAGGAGCTCCTACAATGAGCAGTTCTTC

J: TRBJ1-6
size: -
V: TRBV4-1
D: -
CDR3: CASSPDGQGFSPLHF
DNA: TGCGCCAGCAGCCCTGATGGGCAGGGCTTTTCACCCCTCCACTTT

J: TRBJ2-1
size: -
V: TRBV13
D: TRBD2
CDR3: CASSVSGAYNEQFF
DNA: TGTGCCAGCAGTGTTAGCGGGGCCTACAATGAGCAGTTCTTC

J: TRBJ1-1
size: -
V: TRBV11-3
D: TRBD1
CDR3: CASSLTGGAPQEAFF
DNA: TGTGCCAGCAGCCTAACAGGGGGCGCACCACAGGAAGCTTTCTTT

J: TRBJ2-1
size: -
V: TRBV9
D: -
CDR3: CASSGLSSSYNEQFF
DNA: TGTGCCAGCAGTGGACTATCCAGCTCCTACAATGAGCAGTTCTTC

J: TRBJ2-3
size: once
V: TRBV7-2
D: TRBD2
CDR3: CASSFTGTSRLSTDTQYF
DNA: TGTGCCAGCAGCTTTACGGGGACTAGCCGACTGAGCACAGATACGCAGTATTTT

J: TRBJ1-4
size: -
V: TRBV4-1
D: -
CDR3: CASSQETVTNEKLFF
DNA: TGCGCCAGCAGCCAGGAGACAGTGACTAATGAAAAACTGTTTTTT